This T cell receptor (beta chain) was observed in a study of PD-L1 blockade in urothelial cancer (dated 2017 in TCRdb). With respect to the entire study: All patients started therapy around 2014 and received atezolizumab 1,200 mg intravenously every 3 weeks. Pretreatment tumor samples, along with matched peripheral blood collected serially before and after atezolizumab treatment, underwent TCR sequencing. Blood samples gave median yields of about 140,000 T cells and some 84,000 unique TCRs, along with a median clonality of approximately 0.084. Durable clinical benefit was achieved by nine patients and was not achieved by 20 patients. Durable clinical benefit meant progression-free survival longer than 6 months, and TCR features were also tested against progression-free and overall survival. Blood samples were analyzed 3 weeks after the start of treatment (second dose) and 6 weeks after the start of treatment. Patients had an ECOG performance status of 0 or 1 and had received between 0 and 3 prior chemotherapy regimens. Somatic, immune and clinical correlates of response to PD-L1 blockade with atezolizumab in urothelial cancer were the focus of an exploratory multi-omic analysis. Twenty-nine patients had pretreatment blood TCR-seq, roughly 24 had at least one posttreatment blood collection, and roughly 24 had tumor TCR-seq. About nine tenths of the roughly 29 patients were identified as males with urothelial cancer of bladder origin, and a prior smoking history was reported by 18 of 29 patients. In the same patients, whole exome sequencing and RNA sequencing of pretreatment tumors were performed in addition to TCR sequencing.

Worth noting for this clone: This receptor's antigen is unknown. Per-base qualities were not stored, and no clone one base away is much larger.

The CDR3 spans 15 residues, from the cysteine through the phenylalanine. Only CDR3 DNA is held: 45 bases, read in frame from base 1. According to the germline V gene (reference sequence), CDR1 reads LNHDA and CDR2 reads SQIVND. The V and J ends are trimmed by 5 bases and 4 bases, leaving 17 bases between them. Findings and caveats that apply to the study as a whole: At 3 weeks after the start of treatment, tumor-associated TCR clones in peripheral blood had expanded more in patients with durable benefit (n ≈ 20, p = 0.022). Improved progression-free and overall survival was found to be associated with pretreatment peripheral blood TCR clonality below the median. Because of the small sample size (n ≈ 31) and the many exploratory analyses performed, the results are intended to be regarded as hypothesis-generating.

This specimen's time point label, per the study, means: peripheral blood 6 weeks after treatment start. A cohort of roughly 30 patients with locally advanced or metastatic urothelial carcinoma, treated at Memorial Sloan Kettering on a trial protocol, was included. Peripheral blood mononuclear cells were collected from each patient pretreatment and during treatment, giving between 1 and 8 total time points per patient. The Qiagen DNeasy Blood extraction kit was used to purify genomic DNA from total PBMCs and tumor samples. PBMCs were collected pretreatment and during treatment, and were isolated and stored as previously described. Synthetic TCR analog templates were spiked into each PCR to estimate absolute template abundance from read counts. The immunoSEQ assay used bias-controlled V and J gene primers to amplify TCRbeta CDR3 regions from genomic DNA. Rearranged TCRbeta segments were sequenced at approximately 20X coverage. In the authors' own workflow: Sequencing errors were corrected by clustering and CDR3s were annotated against IMGT to assign V, D and J genes. Downstream analyses used only productive TCRbeta rearrangements, leaving out any out-of-frame or stop-codon sequences. To compute clonality, Shannon entropy was normalized by the log of the number of unique productive sequences and then subtracted from one. Fisher's exact test with Benjamini-Hochberg correction, at a threshold of adjusted p below 0.01, was used to find clones that differed between time points or between blood and tumor. TCRdb limited this immuneACCESS table to in-frame rearrangements with V and J called. A share of clones is missing; checked studies link under half to unresolved V genes, and the rest is unexplained. That table gives V, J and clone size, and the DNA gave D and trimming. For this sample the table gives more than 90,000 clones, of which around 93% were detected only once. The ten largest clonotypes hold under 5% of the sample.

This sample comprised PBMCs, obtained around atezolizumab (anti-PD-L1) treatment. The TCR was taken from a man between 60 and 75 years old with urothelial cancer. The sequence links TRBV19 to TRBJ1-2; TRBD1 could be the D gene, as 5 bases match. The CDR3 reads CASSLTGQMSYGYTF. The sequenced DNA is TGTGCCAGTAGTTTAACAGGACAAATGTCCTATGGCTACACCTTC.